This T cell receptor (beta chain) was retrieved from a study of blood T cell repertoires in COVID-19. About the research overall: There were acute and convalescent COVID-19 samples, and they came from the United States, Italy and Spain.

V shed 2 bases and J shed 8 bases, with 10 bases lying between them. Germline CDR1 and CDR2: SGHTA and FQGTGA. The CDR3 has 13 amino acids. Assay used: immunoSEQ multiplex PCR; TCRdb lists only in-frame clones, some missing. The sample has about 98,000 clones, approximately 79% seen once; the top ten hold 11%. The J gene is TRBJ2-4, the V gene TRBV7-3, with D possibly TRBD2 on 5 matching bases. This TCR came from a man between 65 and 85 years old with active or convalescent COVID-19. The sequencing sample was made of peripheral blood. The CDR3 coding sequence is TGTGCCAGCAGCTTACGTCCCGGGGACATTCAGTACTTC. Translation: CASSLRPGDIQYF.